The 31 T cell receptor beta chains in this list originate from one sample, sequenced in a study of early T cells in non-severe SARS-CoV-2 infection. TCRdb independently ran MiXCR on the 5' RACE reads; one entry per CDR3 protein. The table shows about 110,000 distinct CDR3 sequences, with over 10% occurring only once. The sample here was whole blood, taken at baseline. Receptors were obtained from an adult who was a healthcare worker with PCR-confirmed SARS-CoV-2 infection or an uninfected control (not recorded which).

The chain is built from TRBV28 and TRBJ2-7, with 10 positions matching TRBD1. Unmatched junction bases numbered 9, after V lost 5 bases and J lost 2 bases. The CDR3 has 16 amino acids. Germline V CDR1 and CDR2: MDHEN, SYDVKM. The CDR3 sequence: CASSRAGTGEAYEQYF. The CDR3 DNA reads TGTGCCAGCAGTCGAGCCGGGACAGGGGAGGCCTACGAGCAGTACTTC.

This clonotype occurred many times. The chain employs TRBV7-2 and TRBJ2-7, with D hard to call. There are 13 residues in the CDR3. V was shortened by 4 bases and J by 1 base, with 8 bases between the two germline ends. Germline V gene sequence: CDR1 SGHTA, CDR2 FQGNSA. The CDR3 protein is CASSSSRSYEQYF. CDR3 bases: TGTGCCAGCAGCTCCAGCAGATCCTACGAGCAGTACTTC.

CDR3 bases: TGTGCCAGCAGCCCTAGGGGGTCCGGCACAGATACGCAGTATTTT. Protein sequence: CASSPRGSGTDTQYF. The chain joins TRBV27 to TRBJ2-3; TRBD1 is a possible D gene (6 bases). The ends were cut back, 6 bases at V and 1 base at J, with 14 bases in the middle. The CDR3 is 15 amino acids. CDR1 MNHEY and CDR2 SMNVEV come from the germline V gene (reference sequence).

A few counts support this clonotype. The chain recombines TRBV28 with TRBJ2-7; D gene uncertain. Germline CDR1 is MDHEN and CDR2 is SYDVKM. There are 15 residues in the CDR3. V dropped 6 bases and J dropped 0 bases, with 15 bases sitting between them. As DNA, the CDR3 is TGTGCCAGCAGCCCCGTAAGAACCTCCTCCTACGAGCAGTACTTC. It specifies CASSPVRTSSYEQYF.

This clonotype was seen a handful of times. The chain links TRBV3-1 to TRBJ2-1; D might be TRBD1 (5 bases). The CDR3 is 16 amino acids. V gave up 0 bases and J gave up 3 bases, with 12 bases separating them. Germline V gene lookup returns CDR1 LGHDT and CDR2 YNNKEL (reference sequence). The CDR3 is CASSQDSAGIYNEQFF. The CDR3 DNA sequence: TGTGCCAGCAGCCAAGATTCGGCAGGGATCTACAATGAGCAGTTCTTC.

With respect to this clonotype: Germline and junction disagree at one end, which may indicate a read error. The V call is TRBV6-5, the J call TRBJ2-1, with TRBD1 matching 10 bases. Germline V lookup: CDR1 MNHEY, CDR2 SVGAGI. This CDR3 contains 14 residues. The CDR3 loop reads CAISGTGEYNEQFF. The DNA for the CDR3 is TGTGCCATCTCTGGGACAGGGGAATACAATGAACAGTTCTTC.

This clonotype was detected only a few times. The rearrangement joins TRBV5-6 to TRBJ1-6; 9 positions match TRBD1. Germline-derived CDR1 and CDR2 are SGHDT and YYEEEE. Trimming cost V 4 bases and J 8 bases; bases outside gene matches: 7. The CDR3 loop spans 15 amino acids. The CDR3, as DNA: TGTGCCAGCAGCGCGGAGGGACAGGGTTATTCACCCCTCCACTTT. Its translation is CASSAEGQGYSPLHF. Full variable domain (remainder filled in from reference TRBV5-6 and TRBJ1-6): DAGVTQSPTHLIKTRGQQVTLRCSPKSGHDTVSWYQQALGQGPQFIFQYYEEEERQRGNFPDRFSGHQFPNYSSELNVNALLLGDSALYLCASSAEGQGYSPLHFGNGTRLTVT.

This chain uses TRBV20-1 with TRBJ1-2; D unclear. Germline V gene data show CDR1 as DFQATT and CDR2 as SNEGSKA (reference sequence). The CDR3 spans 11 residues. V was trimmed by 5 bases and J by 3 bases, leaving 7 bases between them. This CDR3 is CSADRDYGYTF. In DNA form, the CDR3 reads TGCAGTGCTGACCGGGACTATGGCTACACCTTC.

This clonotype occurred many times. V usage is TRBV28 and J usage is TRBJ2-5; D may correspond to TRBD1 or TRBD2 (6 bases each). CDR1 is MDHEN, CDR2 SYDVKM, per germline. V dropped 3 bases and J dropped 9 bases, with 20 bases sitting between them. This CDR3 is built from 15 residues. CDR3 residues: CASSLSGAGTGAQYF. The CDR3 DNA reads as TGTGCCAGCAGTTTGTCGGGGGCTGGGACGGGGGCCCAGTACTTC.

This clonotype was seen a handful of times. The V gene is TRBV18, the J gene TRBJ2-7, with 9 bases that match TRBD1. V lost 2 bases and J lost 3; bases outside the gene matches: 5. The CDR3 runs 15 residues. Germline V CDR1 and CDR2: KGHSH, LQKENI. The CDR3, as DNA: TGTGCCAGCTCACCAGGACAGGGGACTCTCTACGAGCAGTACTTC. Protein sequence: CASSPGQGTLYEQYF.

A few counts support this clonotype. The chain joins TRBV2 to TRBJ1-2, with 11 positions matching TRBD1. Trimming removed 4 bases from V and 7 bases from J; junction bases left unmatched: 8. In germline, CDR1 is SNHLY, CDR2 FYNNEI. The length of the CDR3 is 15 residues. In DNA form, the CDR3 reads TGTGCCAGCAGTGCCTTCCTGGGACAGGGGGGTGGCTACACCTTC. Translation: CASSAFLGQGGGYTF.

The gene calls are TRBV21-1 and TRBJ1-3; the D call of TRBD1 is as the table states it, not checked on the DNA. TRBV21-1 constitutes a pseudogene. This CDR3 region has 16 residues. The CDR3 sequence is CASSIRTGLSGNTIYF. CDR3 DNA sequence: TGTGCCAGCAGCATCAGGACAGGCCTCTCTGGAAACACCATATATTTT.

This chain uses TRBV7-2 with TRBJ1-1; D may be TRBD1 (5 bases). Per germline, CDR1 SGHTA and CDR2 FQGNSA. The V and J ends lost 3 bases and 10 bases respectively, with 12 bases between them. The CDR3 runs to 12 residues. CDR3: CASSFGHGGAFF. CDR3 DNA sequence: TGTGCCAGCAGCTTCGGACATGGGGGAGCTTTCTTT.

This clonotype was seen many times. The chain carries TRBV7-9 and TRBJ2-1; 8 positions match TRBD2. Trimming cost V 7 bases and J 5 bases; bases outside gene matches: 7. Germline CDR1 is SEHNR and CDR2 is FQNEAQ (reference sequence). The CDR3 is 14 amino acids. DNA of the CDR3: TGTGCCAGCACCTCCGGGACTAGAGACAATGAGCAGTTCTTC. This codes for CASTSGTRDNEQFF.

This clonotype was recorded at least ten times. V and J are TRBV5-1 and TRBJ2-1; 10 bases line up with TRBD1. Germline V lookup: CDR1 SGHRS, CDR2 YFSETQ. Trimming took 7 bases from V and 10 from J; bases not matched to a gene: 11. The CDR3 is 14 amino acids. The CDR3 loop reads CASRDRGQSNEQFF. The CDR3 DNA reads as TGCGCCAGCCGTGACAGGGGGCAAAGCAACGAGCAGTTCTTC.

This clonotype was recorded at least ten times. This chain joins TRBV12-3 or TRBV12-4 and TRBJ1-4; a possible D gene is TRBD1 (5 bases). V lost 5 bases and J 7 bases, leaving 17 bases between the germline ends. The CDR3 length is 15 residues. The CDR3 here is CASSPRGGPSEKLFF. CDR3 nucleotide sequence: TGTGCCAGCAGTCCACGTGGGGGACCGAGTGAAAAACTGTTTTTT.

The V and J genes are TRBV7-9 and TRBJ1-2; D not resolved. There are 13 residues in the CDR3. V was pared by 3 bases and J by 4 bases, with 9 bases between. Germline CDR1 reads SEHNR; CDR2 reads FQNEAQ (reference sequence). In DNA, the CDR3 is TGTGCCAGCAGCTTTGACACCTCCTATGGCTACACCTTC. Translated, it gives CASSFDTSYGYTF.

This clonotype came up many times. The chain couples TRBV4-1 to TRBJ2-3, with unresolved D. The CDR3 extends over 14 amino acids. The V and J ends lost 4 bases and 1 base respectively, with 9 bases between them. Germline V gene sequence: CDR1 MGHRA, CDR2 YSYEKL. CDR3 in amino acids: CASSPEYRTDTQYF. The CDR3 nucleotides are TGCGCCAGCAGCCCCGAGTACCGCACAGATACGCAGTATTTT.

The chain is built from TRBV7-9 and TRBJ2-3; 8 bases agree with TRBD2. Germline CDR1 is SEHNR and CDR2 is FQNEAQ (reference sequence). The CDR3 consists of 15 residues. Trimming at V came to 3 bases and at J to 5 bases, leaving 7 bases not matched to a gene. The CDR3 protein is CASSFGTRDGDTQYF. The CDR3 bases are TGTGCCAGCAGCTTCGGGACTAGAGATGGAGATACGCAGTATTTT.

Only a few counts were recorded for this clonotype. The V call is TRBV5-6, the J call TRBJ1-1; the D is unclear. V lost 4 bases and J 3 bases, leaving 4 bases between the germline ends. This CDR3 contains 11 residues. Germline CDR1 is SGHDT and CDR2 is YYEEEE. The DNA for the CDR3 is TGTGCCAGCAGCCTTTACACTGAAGCTTTCTTT. Its translation is CASSLYTEAFF. The full variable domain, rest sourced from reference TRBV5-6 and TRBJ1-1, is DAGVTQSPTHLIKTRGQQVTLRCSPKSGHDTVSWYQQALGQGPQFIFQYYEEEERQRGNFPDRFSGHQFPNYSSELNVNALLLGDSALYLCASSLYTEAFFGQGTRLTVV.

The chain joins TRBV2 to TRBJ2-7; 7 bases agree with TRBD1. Germline V gives CDR1 SNHLY, CDR2 FYNNEI. The trim removed 10 bases at V and 4 bases at J, leaving 4 bases unmatched. The CDR3 sequence is 11 residues long. CDR3 sequence: CATGQSYEQYF. CDR3 nucleotide sequence: TGTGCCACGGGACAGTCATACGAGCAGTACTTC.

This clonotype was seen ten or more times. The V gene is TRBV29-1, the J gene TRBJ2-1, with 8 bases matching TRBD2. CDR1 SQVTM and CDR2 ANQGSEA come from the germline V gene. V gave up 8 bases and J gave up 3 bases; unmatched junction bases: 6. There are 13 residues in the CDR3. CDR3: CSSLLADYNEQFF. CDR3 coding DNA: TGCAGCTCACTACTAGCGGACTACAATGAGCAGTTCTTC.

This clonotype has only a few counts. The chain uses TRBV18 and TRBJ2-7; D may be TRBD2 (5 bases). The germline V gene has CDR1 KGHSH and CDR2 LQKENI. Trimming left V 3 bases short and J 2 bases short, with 11 bases between. The CDR3 has 14 amino acids. Here the CDR3 reads CASSPTGIPYEQYF. For the CDR3, the DNA is TGTGCCAGCTCACCTACCGGGATCCCCTACGAGCAGTACTTC.

This clonotype occurred a few times. V usage is TRBV7-2 and J usage is TRBJ1-2; D gene ambiguous. Trimming removed 2 bases from V and 8 bases from J, with 12 bases in between. CDR1 is SGHTA and CDR2 is FQGNSA in the germline V gene. The CDR3 has 13 residues. CDR3 loop: CASSLLGSSGYTF. The CDR3 DNA follows: TGTGCCAGCAGCTTACTGGGGTCTAGCGGCTACACCTTC.

This clonotype was counted between two and nine times. V and J are TRBV7-8 and TRBJ2-2, with D perhaps matching TRBD1 or TRBD2 (5 bases each). The V gene's germline CDR1 is SGHVS and CDR2 FQNEAQ. V was trimmed by 0 bases and J by 6 bases, leaving 11 bases between them. CDR3 length: 15 residues. The CDR3 reads CASSLALRGAGELFF. CDR3 nucleotides: TGTGCCAGCAGCTTAGCCTTGAGAGGGGCCGGGGAGCTGTTTTTT.

A few counts support this clonotype. The V and J genes are TRBV15 and TRBJ2-7; D ambiguous. CDR3 length equals 14 residues. The V and J ends lost 5 bases and 1 base respectively, with 12 bases between them. Per germline, CDR1 LNHNV and CDR2 YYDKDF (reference sequence). The CDR3 DNA sequence: TGTGCCACCAGCCCCTGGACCCCATCCTACGAGCAGTACTTC. Amino acid sequence: CATSPWTPSYEQYF.

This clonotype has only a few counts. V is TRBV5-4 and J is TRBJ2-1; no reliable D call. The germline V gene has CDR1 SGHNT and CDR2 YYREEE (reference sequence). Trimming stripped 4 bases from V and 0 bases from J, with 11 bases between. This CDR3 comprises 15 residues. The CDR3 sequence is CASSPTPSSYNEQFF. The CDR3, as DNA: TGTGCCAGCAGCCCCACTCCAAGCTCCTACAATGAGCAGTTCTTC.

This clonotype was recorded a few times. This sequence joins TRBV28 and TRBJ2-7, with TRBD1 matching 7 bases. The CDR3 runs to 16 residues. Per germline, CDR1 MDHEN and CDR2 SYDVKM. Trimming at V came to 2 bases and at J to 3 bases, leaving 10 bases not matched to a gene. CDR3 nucleotides: TGTGCCAGCAGTTTAGGTCTCGGGACAGCAAACTACGAGCAGTACTTC. It translates to CASSLGLGTANYEQYF.

The table lists this clonotype with a count of one. The chain is built from TRBV7-8 and TRBJ2-3; no clear D. CDR3 size: 16 residues. Trimming removed 5 bases at V and 0 bases at J, with 15 bases between. Per germline, CDR1 SGHVS and CDR2 FQNEAQ. The CDR3 loop is CASSPHAKSSTDTQYF. The CDR3 coding sequence is TGTGCCAGCAGCCCCCATGCAAAGTCTAGCACAGATACGCAGTATTTT.

J is TRBJ2-3 and V is TRBV11-2, with 7 nucleotides matching TRBD1. In germline, CDR1 is SGHAT, CDR2 FQNNGV. The J segment lost 5 bases and the V segment lost 0 bases, leaving 5 bases of the junction unmatched. This CDR3 is 15 amino acids long. CDR3 bases: TGTGCCAGCAGCTTAGATACAGGGGCCTTAGATACGCAGTATTTT. Amino acid sequence: CASSLDTGALDTQYF.

This clonotype has only a few counts. This chain joins TRBV7-9 and TRBJ2-3, with no clear D. CDR3 length: 11 amino acids. The germline gives CDR1 SEHNR, CDR2 FQNEAQ (reference sequence). Between the trimmed V and J ends, which lost 7 bases and 3 bases, there was a span of 5 bases. In DNA, the CDR3 is TGTGCCAGCACCCCGACAGATACGCAGTATTTT. Translating gives CASTPTDTQYF.